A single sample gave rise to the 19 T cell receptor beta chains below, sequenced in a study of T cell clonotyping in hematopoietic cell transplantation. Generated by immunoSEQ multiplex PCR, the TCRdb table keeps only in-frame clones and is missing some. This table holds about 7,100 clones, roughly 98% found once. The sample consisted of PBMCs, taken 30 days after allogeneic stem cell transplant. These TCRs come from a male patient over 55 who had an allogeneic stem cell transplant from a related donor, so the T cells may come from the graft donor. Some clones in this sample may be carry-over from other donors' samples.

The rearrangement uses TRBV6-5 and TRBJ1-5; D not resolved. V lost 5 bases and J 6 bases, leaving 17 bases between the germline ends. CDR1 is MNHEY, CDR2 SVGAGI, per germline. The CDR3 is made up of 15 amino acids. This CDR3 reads CASSPTYGVGQPQHF. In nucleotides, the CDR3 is TGTGCCAGCAGTCCCACGTACGGGGTGGGTCAGCCCCAGCATTTT.

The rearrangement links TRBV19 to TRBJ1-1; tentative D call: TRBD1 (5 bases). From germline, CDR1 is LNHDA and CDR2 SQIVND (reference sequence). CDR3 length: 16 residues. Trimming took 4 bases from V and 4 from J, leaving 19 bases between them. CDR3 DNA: TGTGCCAGTAGTACCTTACCGGGACCGCGGGTCACTGAAGCTTTCTTT. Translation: CASSTLPGPRVTEAFF.

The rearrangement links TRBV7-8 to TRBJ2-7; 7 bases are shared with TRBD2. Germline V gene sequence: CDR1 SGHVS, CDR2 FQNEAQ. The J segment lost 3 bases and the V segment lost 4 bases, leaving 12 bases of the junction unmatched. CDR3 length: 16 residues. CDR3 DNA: TGTGCCAGCAGCTCCCCACGCCGGGGGGAGATCTACGAGCAGTACTTC. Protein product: CASSSPRRGEIYEQYF. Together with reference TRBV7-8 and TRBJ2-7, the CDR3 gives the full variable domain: GAGVSQSPRYKVAKRGQDVALRCDPISGHVSLFWYQQALGQGPEFLTYFQNEAQLDKSGLPSDRFFAERPEGSVSTLKIQRTQQEDSAVYLCASSSPRRGEIYEQYFGPGTRLTVT.

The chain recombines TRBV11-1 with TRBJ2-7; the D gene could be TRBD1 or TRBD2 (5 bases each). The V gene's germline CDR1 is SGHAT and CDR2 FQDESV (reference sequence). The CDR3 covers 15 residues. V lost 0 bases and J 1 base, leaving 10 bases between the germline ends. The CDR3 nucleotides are TGTGCCAGCAGCTTAGCGGGGGTCACGTCCTACGAGCAGTACTTC. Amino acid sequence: CASSLAGVTSYEQYF.

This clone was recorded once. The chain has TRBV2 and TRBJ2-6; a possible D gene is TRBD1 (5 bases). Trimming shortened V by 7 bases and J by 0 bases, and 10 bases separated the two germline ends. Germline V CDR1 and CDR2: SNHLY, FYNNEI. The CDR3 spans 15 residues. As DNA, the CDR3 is TGTGCCAGCACTCGACAGCCCTCTGGGGCCAACGTCCTGACTTTC. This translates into CASTRQPSGANVLTF.

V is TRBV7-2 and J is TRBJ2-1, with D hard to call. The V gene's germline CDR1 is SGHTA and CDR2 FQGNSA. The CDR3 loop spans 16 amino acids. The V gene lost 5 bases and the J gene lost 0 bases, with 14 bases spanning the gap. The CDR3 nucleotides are TGTGCCAGCAGCCCCAGACGGGCGGTCTCCTACAATGAGCAGTTCTTC. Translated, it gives CASSPRRAVSYNEQFF. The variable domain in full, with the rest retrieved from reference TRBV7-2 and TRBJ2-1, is GAGVSQSPSNKVTEKGKDVELRCDPISGHTALYWYRQSLGQGLEFLIYFQGNSAPDKSGLPSDRFSAERTGGSVSTLTIQRTQQEDSAVYLCASSPRRAVSYNEQFFGPGTRLTVL.

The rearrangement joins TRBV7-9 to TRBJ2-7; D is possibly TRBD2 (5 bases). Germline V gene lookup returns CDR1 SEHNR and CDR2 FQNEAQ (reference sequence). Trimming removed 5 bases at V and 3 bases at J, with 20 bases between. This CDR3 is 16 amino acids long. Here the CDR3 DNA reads TGTGCCAGCAGCCCATTGGGGAGTGCGGGCCTCTACGAGCAGTACTTC. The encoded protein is CASSPLGSAGLYEQYF.

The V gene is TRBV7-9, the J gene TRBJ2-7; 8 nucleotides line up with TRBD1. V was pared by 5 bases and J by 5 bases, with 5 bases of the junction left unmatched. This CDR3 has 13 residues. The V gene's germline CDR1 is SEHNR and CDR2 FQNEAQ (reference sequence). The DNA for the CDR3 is TGTGCCAGCAGCCCAGGGGGCCGGAACGAGCAGTACTTC. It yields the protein CASSPGGRNEQYF.

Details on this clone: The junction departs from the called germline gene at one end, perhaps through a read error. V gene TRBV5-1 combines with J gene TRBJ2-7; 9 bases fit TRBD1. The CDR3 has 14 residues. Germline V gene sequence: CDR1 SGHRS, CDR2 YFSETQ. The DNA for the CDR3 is TGCGCCAGCACCTTGACAGGGGGCTCCTACGAGCAGTACTTC. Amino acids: CASTLTGGSYEQYF.

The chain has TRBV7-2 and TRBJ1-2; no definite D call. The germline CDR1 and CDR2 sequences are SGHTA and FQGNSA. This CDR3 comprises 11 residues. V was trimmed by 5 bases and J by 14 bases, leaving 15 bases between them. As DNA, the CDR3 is TGTGCCAGCAGCCCGGCTGGAGCCCAGACCTTC. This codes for CASSPAGAQTF.

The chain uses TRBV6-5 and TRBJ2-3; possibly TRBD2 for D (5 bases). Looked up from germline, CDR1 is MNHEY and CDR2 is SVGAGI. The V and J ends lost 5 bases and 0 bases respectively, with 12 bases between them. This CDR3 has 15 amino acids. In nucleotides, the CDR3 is TGTGCCAGCAGTCAAATGGACTCCAGCACAGATACGCAGTATTTT. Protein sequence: CASSQMDSSTDTQYF.

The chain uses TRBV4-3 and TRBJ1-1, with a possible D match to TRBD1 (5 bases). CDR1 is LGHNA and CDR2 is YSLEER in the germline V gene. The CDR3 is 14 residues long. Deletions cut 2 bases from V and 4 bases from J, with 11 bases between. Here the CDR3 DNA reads TGCGCCAGCAGCCAACGGGACCGAGCCACTGAAGCTTTCTTT. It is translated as CASSQRDRATEAFF.

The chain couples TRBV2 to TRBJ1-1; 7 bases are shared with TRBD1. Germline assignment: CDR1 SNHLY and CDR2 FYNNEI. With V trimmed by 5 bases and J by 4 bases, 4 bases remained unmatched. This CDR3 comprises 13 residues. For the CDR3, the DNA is TGTGCCAGCAGTCCAGGGGGTTTCACTGAAGCTTTCTTT. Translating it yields CASSPGGFTEAFF.

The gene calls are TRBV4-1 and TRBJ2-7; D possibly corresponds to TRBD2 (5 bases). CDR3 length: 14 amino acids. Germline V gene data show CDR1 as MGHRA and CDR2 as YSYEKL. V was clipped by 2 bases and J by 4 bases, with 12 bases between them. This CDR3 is CASSQLVREYEQYF. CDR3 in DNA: TGCGCCAGCAGCCAACTCGTACGGGAATACGAGCAGTACTTC.

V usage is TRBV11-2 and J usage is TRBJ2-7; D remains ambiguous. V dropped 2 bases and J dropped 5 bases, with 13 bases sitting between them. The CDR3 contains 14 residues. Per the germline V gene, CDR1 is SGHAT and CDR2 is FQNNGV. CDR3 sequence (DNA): TGTGCCAGCAGCTTACCCCGGATCACCCACGAGCAGTACTTC. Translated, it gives CASSLPRITHEQYF.

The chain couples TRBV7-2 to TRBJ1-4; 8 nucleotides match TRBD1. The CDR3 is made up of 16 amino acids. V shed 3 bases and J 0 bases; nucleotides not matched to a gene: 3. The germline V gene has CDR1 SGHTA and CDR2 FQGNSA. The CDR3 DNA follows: TGTGCCAGCAGCTTCGGGACAGGAACAACTAATGAAAAACTGTTTTTT. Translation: CASSFGTGTTNEKLFF.

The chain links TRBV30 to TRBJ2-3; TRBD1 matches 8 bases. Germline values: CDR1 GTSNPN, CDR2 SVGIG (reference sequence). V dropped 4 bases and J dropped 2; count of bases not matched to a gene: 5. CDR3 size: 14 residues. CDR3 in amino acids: CAWNDRGITDTQYF. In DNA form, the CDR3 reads TGTGCCTGGAACGACAGGGGTATCACAGATACGCAGTATTTT.

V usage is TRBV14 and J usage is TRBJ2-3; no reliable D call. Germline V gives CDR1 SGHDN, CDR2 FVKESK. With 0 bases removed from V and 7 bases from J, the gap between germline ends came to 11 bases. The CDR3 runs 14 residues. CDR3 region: CASSQDYYGNTQYF. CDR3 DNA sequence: TGTGCCAGCAGCCAAGACTACTACGGTAATACGCAGTATTTT.

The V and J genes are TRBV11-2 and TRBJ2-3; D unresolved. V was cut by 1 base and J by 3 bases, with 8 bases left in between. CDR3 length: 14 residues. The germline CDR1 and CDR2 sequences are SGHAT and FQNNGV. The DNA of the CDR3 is TGTGCCAGCAGCTTAGCCGCGAGTACAGATACGCAGTATTTT. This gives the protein CASSLAASTDTQYF.